This T cell receptor beta chain comes out of a study of glioma-infiltrating T cells. Study summary: Blood libraries targeted 4.5- to 10-fold coverage of about one million T cells. Study conclusions and caveats: Non-neoplastic patients had below-expected tissue-blood divergence, while all gliomas exceeded expectation.

Germline CDR1 is LNHNV and CDR2 is YYDKDF (reference sequence). The CDR3 extends over 12 amino acids. Trimming took off 0 bases at V and 3 bases at J, with 2 bases between the two ends. TCR alpha and beta CDR3 regions were amplified from RNA using iRepertoire nested multiplex PCR. TCRdb redid the calling of the multiplex PCR reads with MiXCR, one entry per CDR3 protein. The sample contains more than 300,000 distinct CDR3 sequences, about two fifths of which appear only once. This clonotype was observed many times. Its antigen is unidentified. The V gene is TRBV15, the J gene TRBJ2-5; D is ambiguous. Sequencing used glioma tissue, nonneoplastic brain tissue, or PBMCs (not recorded which). This TCR was sampled from a human donor with low-grade glioma or glioblastoma, undergoing nonglioma brain surgery, or in good health (not recorded which). CDR3 residues: CATSRDKETQYF. As DNA, the CDR3 is TGTGCCACCAGCAGAGACAAAGAGACCCAGTACTTC.